The clone carrying this TCR beta chain qualifies as medium-sized. The antigen is undetermined. This sample was included in a study of regulatory T cells. Study conclusions and caveats: In CD3G-deficient patients, conventional CD4+ T cells were enriched for hydrophobic CDR3 residues at positions 6 and 7.

The PCR used 52 TRBV and 13 TRBJ primers. Profiled with immunoSEQ multiplex PCR; TCRdb holds only in-frame clones, not every one. The table lists 25,000 to 40,000 clones, roughly 93% of them singletons. Regulatory (CD25-high CD127-low) and conventional (CD25-low CD127-high) CD4+ T cells were sorted separately. The clonotype comes from a child younger than 10 with CD3G deficiency. The sequencing sample was made of conventional CD4+ T cells sorted from blood.

CDR3 amino acids: CASSFHQAGAGELFF. In DNA form, the CDR3 reads TGTGCCAGCAGTTTTCATCAGGCGGGAGCTGGGGAGCTGTTTTTT. The chain joins TRBV28 to TRBJ2-2; TRBD2 matches at 7 bases. J gave up 8 bases and V 3 bases, and 9 bases lay outside the gene matches. The CDR3 totals 15 residues. Germline V gives CDR1 MDHEN, CDR2 SYDVKM.